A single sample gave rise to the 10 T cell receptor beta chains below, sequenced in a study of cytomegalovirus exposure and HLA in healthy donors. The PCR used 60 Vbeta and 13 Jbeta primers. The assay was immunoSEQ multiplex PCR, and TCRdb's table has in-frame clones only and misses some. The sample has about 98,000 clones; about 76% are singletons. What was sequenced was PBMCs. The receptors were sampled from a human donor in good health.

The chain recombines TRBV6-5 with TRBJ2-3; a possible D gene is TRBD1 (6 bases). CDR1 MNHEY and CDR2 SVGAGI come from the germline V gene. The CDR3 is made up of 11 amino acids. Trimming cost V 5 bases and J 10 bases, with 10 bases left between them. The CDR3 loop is CASSEGGAQYF. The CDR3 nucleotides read TGTGCCAGCAGTGAAGGGGGTGCGCAGTATTTT.

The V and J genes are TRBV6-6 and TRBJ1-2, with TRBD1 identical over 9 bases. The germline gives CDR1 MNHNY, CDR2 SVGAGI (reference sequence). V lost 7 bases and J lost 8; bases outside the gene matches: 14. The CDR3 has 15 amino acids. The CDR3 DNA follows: TGTGCCAGCAACAAACCGGGACAGGGTCGATTGGGCTACACCTTC. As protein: CASNKPGQGRLGYTF.

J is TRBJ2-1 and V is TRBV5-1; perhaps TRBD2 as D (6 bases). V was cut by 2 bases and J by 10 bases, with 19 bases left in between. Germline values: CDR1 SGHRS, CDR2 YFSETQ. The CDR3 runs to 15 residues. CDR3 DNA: TGCGCCAGCAGCTTTTTGGGGAGGCTGCTCGGCGAGCAGTTCTTC. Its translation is CASSFLGRLLGEQFF.

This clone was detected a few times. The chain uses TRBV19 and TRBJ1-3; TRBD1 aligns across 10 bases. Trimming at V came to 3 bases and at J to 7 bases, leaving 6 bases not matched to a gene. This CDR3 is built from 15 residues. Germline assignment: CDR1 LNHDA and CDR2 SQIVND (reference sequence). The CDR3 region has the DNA TGTGCCAGTAGTATCCCGGGACAGGGGCTGAACACCATATATTTT. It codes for CASSIPGQGLNTIYF.

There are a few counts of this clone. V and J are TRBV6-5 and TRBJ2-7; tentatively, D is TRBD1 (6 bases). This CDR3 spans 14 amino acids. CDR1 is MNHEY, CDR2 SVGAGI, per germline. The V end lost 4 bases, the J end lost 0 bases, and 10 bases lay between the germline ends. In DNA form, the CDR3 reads TGTGCCAGCAGTTTCAGACAGGACTCCTACGAGCAGTACTTC. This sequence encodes CASSFRQDSYEQYF.

The CDR3 loop reads CASSPGYNEKLFF. The CDR3 DNA is TGTGCCAGCTCACCCGGGTATAATGAAAAACTGTTTTTT. The chain has TRBV18 and TRBJ1-4; no firm D call. V shed 3 bases and J shed 4 bases, with 6 bases lying between them. This CDR3 has 13 amino acids. Per the germline V gene, CDR1 is KGHSH and CDR2 is LQKENI.

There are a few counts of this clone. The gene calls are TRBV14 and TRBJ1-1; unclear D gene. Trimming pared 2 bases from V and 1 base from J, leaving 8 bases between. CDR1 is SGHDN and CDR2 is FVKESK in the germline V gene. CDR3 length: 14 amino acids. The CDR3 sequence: CASSQWQANTEAFF. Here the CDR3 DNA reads TGTGCCAGCAGCCAATGGCAGGCGAACACTGAAGCTTTCTTT.

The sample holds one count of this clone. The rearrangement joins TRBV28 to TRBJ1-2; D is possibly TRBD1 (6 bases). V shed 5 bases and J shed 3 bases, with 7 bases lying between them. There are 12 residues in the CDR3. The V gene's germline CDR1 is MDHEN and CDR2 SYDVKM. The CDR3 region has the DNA TGTGCCAGCAGTGGACAGCACTATGGCTACACCTTC. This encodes CASSGQHYGYTF.

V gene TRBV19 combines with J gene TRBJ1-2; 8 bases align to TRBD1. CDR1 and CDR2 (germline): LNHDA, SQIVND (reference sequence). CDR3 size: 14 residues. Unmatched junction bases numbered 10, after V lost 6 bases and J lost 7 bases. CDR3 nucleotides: TGTGCCAGTAGGACGACAGGGGATCGGAGTGGCTACACCTTC. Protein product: CASRTTGDRSGYTF.

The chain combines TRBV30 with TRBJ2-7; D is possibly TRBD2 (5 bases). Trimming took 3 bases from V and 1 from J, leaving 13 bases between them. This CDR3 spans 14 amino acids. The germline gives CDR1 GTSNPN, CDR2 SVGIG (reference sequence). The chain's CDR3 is CAWRRASRSYEQYF. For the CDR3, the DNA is TGTGCCTGGAGGCGGGCGAGTAGGTCCTACGAGCAGTACTTC.